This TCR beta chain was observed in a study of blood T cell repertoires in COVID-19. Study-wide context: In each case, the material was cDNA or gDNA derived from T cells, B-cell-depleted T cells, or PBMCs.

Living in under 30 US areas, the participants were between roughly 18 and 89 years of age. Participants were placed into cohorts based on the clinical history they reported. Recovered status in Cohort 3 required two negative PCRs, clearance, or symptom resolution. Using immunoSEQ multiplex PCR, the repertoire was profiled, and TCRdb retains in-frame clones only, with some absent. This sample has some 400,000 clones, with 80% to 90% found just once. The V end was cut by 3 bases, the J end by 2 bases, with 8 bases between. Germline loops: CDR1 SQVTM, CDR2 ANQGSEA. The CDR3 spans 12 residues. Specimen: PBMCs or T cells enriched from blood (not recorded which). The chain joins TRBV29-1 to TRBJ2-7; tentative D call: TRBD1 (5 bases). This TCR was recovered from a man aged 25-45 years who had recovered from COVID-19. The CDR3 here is CSVEQGPYEQYF. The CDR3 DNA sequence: TGCAGCGTTGAGCAGGGTCCCTACGAGCAGTACTTC.